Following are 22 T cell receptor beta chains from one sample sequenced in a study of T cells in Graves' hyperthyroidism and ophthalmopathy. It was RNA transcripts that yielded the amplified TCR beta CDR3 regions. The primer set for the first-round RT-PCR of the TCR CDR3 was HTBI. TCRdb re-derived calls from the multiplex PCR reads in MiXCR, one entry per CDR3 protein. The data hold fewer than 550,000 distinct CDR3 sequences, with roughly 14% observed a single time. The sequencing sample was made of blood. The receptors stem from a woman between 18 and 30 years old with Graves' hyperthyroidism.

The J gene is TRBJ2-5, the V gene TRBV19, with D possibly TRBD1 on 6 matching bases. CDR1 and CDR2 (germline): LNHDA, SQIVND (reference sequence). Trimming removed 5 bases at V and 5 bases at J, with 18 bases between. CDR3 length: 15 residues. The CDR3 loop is CASSFPSQGMETQYF. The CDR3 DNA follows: TGTGCCAGTAGTTTCCCTTCACAGGGAATGGAGACCCAGTACTTC.

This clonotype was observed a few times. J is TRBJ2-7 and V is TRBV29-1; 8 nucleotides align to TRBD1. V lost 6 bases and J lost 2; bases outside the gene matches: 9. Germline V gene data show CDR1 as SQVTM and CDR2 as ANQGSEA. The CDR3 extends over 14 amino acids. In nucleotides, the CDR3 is TGCAGCGTGAAAATCGGGACAGGCACCTACGAGCAGTACTTC. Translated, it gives CSVKIGTGTYEQYF.

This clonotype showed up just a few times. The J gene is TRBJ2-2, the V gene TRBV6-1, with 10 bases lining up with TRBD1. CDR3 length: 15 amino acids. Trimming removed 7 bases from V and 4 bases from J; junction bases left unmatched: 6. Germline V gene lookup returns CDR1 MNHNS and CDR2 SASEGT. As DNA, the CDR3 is TGTGCCAGCATCACCGGGACAGGGGCCACCGGGGAGCTGTTTTTT. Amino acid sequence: CASITGTGATGELFF.

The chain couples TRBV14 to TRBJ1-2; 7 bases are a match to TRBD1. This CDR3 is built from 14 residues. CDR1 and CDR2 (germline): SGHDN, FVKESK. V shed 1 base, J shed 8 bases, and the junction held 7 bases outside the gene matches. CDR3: CASSQVFTGEGYTF. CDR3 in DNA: TGTGCCAGCAGCCAAGTTTTCACAGGGGAAGGCTACACCTTC.

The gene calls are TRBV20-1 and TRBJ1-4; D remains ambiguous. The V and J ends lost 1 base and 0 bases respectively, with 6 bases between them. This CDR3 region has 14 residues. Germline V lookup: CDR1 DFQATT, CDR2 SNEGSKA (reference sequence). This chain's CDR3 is CSARGDATNEKLFF. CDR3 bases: TGCAGTGCTAGAGGCGATGCAACTAATGAAAAACTGTTTTTT.

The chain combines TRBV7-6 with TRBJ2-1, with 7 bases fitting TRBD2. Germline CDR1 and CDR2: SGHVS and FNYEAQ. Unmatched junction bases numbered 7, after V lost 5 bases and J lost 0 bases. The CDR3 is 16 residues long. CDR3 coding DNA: TGTGCCAGCAGCGCTTACGGGGGGAGCTCCTACAATGAGCAGTTCTTC. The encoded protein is CASSAYGGSSYNEQFF.

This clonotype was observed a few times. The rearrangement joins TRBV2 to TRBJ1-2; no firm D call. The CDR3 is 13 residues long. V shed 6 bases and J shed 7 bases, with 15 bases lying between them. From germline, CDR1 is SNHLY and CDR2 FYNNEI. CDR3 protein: CASRGEQLGGYTF. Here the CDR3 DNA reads TGTGCCAGCAGGGGCGAACAGTTGGGTGGCTACACCTTC.

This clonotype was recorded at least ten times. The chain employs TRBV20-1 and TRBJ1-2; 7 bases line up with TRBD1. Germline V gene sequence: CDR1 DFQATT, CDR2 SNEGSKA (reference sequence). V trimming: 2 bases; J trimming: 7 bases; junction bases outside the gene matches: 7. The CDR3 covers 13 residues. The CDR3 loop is CSARRDSVSGYTF. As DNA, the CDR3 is TGCAGTGCTAGACGGGACAGCGTGAGTGGCTACACCTTC.

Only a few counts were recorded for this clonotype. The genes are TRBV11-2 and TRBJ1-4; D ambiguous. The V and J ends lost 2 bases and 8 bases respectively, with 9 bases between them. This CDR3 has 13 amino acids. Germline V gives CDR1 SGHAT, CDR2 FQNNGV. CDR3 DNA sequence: TGTGCCAGCAGCTTAACTCTTCAGGAAAAACTGTTTTTT. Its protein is CASSLTLQEKLFF.

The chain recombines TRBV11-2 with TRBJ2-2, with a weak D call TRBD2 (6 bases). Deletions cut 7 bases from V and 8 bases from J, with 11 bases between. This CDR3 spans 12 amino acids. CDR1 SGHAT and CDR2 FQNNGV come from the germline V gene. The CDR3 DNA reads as TGTGCCAGCACCGGGGCGGGGGGGGAGCTGTTTTTT. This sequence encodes CASTGAGGELFF.

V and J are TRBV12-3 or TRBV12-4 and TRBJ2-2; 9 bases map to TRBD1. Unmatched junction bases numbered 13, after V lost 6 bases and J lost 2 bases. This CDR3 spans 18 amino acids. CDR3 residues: CASRGQGLSYVNTGELFF. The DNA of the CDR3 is TGTGCCAGCAGGGGACAGGGCTTGTCCTATGTAAACACCGGGGAGCTGTTTTTT.

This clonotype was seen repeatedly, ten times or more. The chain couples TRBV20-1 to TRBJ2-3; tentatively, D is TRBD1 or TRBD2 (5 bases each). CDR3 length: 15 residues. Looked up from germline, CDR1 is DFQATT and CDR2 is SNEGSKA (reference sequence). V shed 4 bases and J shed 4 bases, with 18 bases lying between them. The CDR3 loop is CSANGPGMGADTQYF. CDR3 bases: TGCAGTGCTAACGGCCCGGGGATGGGGGCAGATACGCAGTATTTT.

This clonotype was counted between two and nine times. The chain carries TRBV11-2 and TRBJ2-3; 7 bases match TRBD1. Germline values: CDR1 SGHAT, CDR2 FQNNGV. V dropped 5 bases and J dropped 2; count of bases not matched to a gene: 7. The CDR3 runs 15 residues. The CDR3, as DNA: TGTGCCAGCAGCATACAGGGGACGACCACAGATACGCAGTATTTT. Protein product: CASSIQGTTTDTQYF.

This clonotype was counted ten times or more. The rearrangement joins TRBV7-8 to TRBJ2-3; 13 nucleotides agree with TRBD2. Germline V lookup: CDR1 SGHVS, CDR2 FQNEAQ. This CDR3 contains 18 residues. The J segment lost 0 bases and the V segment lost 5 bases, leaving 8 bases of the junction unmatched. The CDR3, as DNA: TGTGCCAGCAGCACGCAATCGGGACTAGCGGGAAGCACAGATACGCAGTATTTT. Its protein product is CASSTQSGLAGSTDTQYF.

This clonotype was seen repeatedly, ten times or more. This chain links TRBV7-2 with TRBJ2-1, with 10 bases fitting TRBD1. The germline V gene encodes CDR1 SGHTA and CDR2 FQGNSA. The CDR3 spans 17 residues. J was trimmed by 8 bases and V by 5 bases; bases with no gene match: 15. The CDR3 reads CASSPPIGDRGRYEQFF. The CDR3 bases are TGTGCCAGCAGCCCCCCCATCGGGGACAGGGGACGCTATGAGCAGTTCTTC. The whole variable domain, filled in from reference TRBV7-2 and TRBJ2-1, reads GAGVSQSPSNKVTEKGKDVELRCDPISGHTALYWYRQSLGQGLEFLIYFQGNSAPDKSGLPSDRFSAERTGGSVSTLTIQRTQQEDSAVYLCASSPPIGDRGRYEQFFGPGTRLTVL.

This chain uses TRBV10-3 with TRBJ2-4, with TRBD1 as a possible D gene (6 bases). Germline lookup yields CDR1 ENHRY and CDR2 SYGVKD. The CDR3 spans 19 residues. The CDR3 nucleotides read TGTGTCAGCAGTGAAAGATTCGTCGACAGGAATACGGCCAAAAACATTCAGTACTTC. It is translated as CVSSERFVDRNTAKNIQYF.

This chain's CDR3 is CATSDLRTGTQETQYF. The CDR3, as DNA: TGTGCCACCAGTGATTTGAGGACAGGGACCCAAGAGACCCAGTACTTC. This sequence joins TRBV24-1 and TRBJ2-5; 8 bases agree with TRBD1. Per the germline V gene, CDR1 is KGHDR and CDR2 is SFDVKD. The CDR3 contains 16 residues. Trimming at V came to 0 bases and at J to 1 base, leaving 3 bases not matched to a gene.

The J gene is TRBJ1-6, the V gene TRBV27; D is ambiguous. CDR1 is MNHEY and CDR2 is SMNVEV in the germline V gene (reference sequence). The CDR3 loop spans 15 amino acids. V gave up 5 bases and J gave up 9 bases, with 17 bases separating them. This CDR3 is CASSESGGRRSPLHF. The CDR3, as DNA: TGTGCCAGCAGTGAATCGGGAGGAAGACGTTCACCCCTCCACTTT.

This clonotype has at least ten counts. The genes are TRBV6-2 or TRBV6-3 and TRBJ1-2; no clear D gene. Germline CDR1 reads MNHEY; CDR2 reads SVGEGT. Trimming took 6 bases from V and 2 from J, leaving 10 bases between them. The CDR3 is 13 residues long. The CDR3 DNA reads TGTGCCAGCAGCCTCCGGGAGAACTATGGCTACACCTTC. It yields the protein CASSLRENYGYTF.

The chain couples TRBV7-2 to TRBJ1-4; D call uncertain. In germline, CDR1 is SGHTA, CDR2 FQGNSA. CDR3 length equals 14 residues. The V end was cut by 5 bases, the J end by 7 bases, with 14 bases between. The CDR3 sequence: CASSPRREGEKLFF. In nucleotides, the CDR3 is TGTGCCAGCAGCCCTCGCCGGGAGGGTGAAAAACTGTTTTTT.

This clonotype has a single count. CDR3 DNA sequence: TGTGCCAGCAGCTTCGGACTAGCGGGGCGGGACTCCTACGAGCAGTACTTC. Its protein is CASSFGLAGRDSYEQYF. The J gene is TRBJ2-7, the V gene TRBV7-8, with 12 bases that match TRBD2. Trimming cost V 3 bases and J 0 bases; bases outside gene matches: 6. Germline CDR1 reads SGHVS; CDR2 reads FQNEAQ. The CDR3 has 17 amino acids. Using reference TRBV7-8 and TRBJ2-7 for the parts outside the CDR3, the full variable domain is GAGVSQSPRYKVAKRGQDVALRCDPISGHVSLFWYQQALGQGPEFLTYFQNEAQLDKSGLPSDRFFAERPEGSVSTLKIQRTQQEDSAVYLCASSFGLAGRDSYEQYFGPGTRLTVT.

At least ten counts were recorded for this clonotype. CDR3 region: CASSPASGNTIYF. The DNA of the CDR3 is TGTGCCAGCAGCCCAGCCTCTGGAAACACCATATATTTT. The J gene is TRBJ1-3, the V gene TRBV7-2; D not certain. The germline gives CDR1 SGHTA, CDR2 FQGNSA. V was pared by 5 bases and J by 0 bases, with 5 bases between. The CDR3 has 13 residues. The variable domain in full, with the rest retrieved from reference TRBV7-2 and TRBJ1-3, is GAGVSQSPSNKVTEKGKDVELRCDPISGHTALYWYRQSLGQGLEFLIYFQGNSAPDKSGLPSDRFSAERTGGSVSTLTIQRTQQEDSAVYLCASSPASGNTIYFGEGSWLTVV.